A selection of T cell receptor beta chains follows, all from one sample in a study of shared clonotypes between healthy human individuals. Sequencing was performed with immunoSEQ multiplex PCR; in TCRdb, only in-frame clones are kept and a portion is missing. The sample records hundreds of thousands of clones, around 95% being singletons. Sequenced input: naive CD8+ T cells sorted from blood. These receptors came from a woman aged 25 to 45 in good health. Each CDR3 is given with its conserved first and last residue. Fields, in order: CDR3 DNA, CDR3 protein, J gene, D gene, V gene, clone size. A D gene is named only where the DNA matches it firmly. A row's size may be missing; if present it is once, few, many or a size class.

TGTGCCAGCAGTTACGGGGTTCAAGAGACCCAGTACTTC	CASSYGVQETQYF	TRBJ2-5	-	TRBV27	once
TGCGCTACTCGAGGGGACTCTGGAAACACCATATATTTT	CATRGDSGNTIYF	TRBJ1-3	-	TRBV10-1	-
TGTGCCAGCAGCCAAGCACTTACCTACGAGCAGTACTTC	CASSQALTYEQYF	TRBJ2-7	-	TRBV14	once
TGTGCCTGGGAGTATGGTGAAGCTTTCTTT	CAWEYGEAFF	TRBJ1-1	-	TRBV30	-
TGTGCCAGCAGGTCTCAAATGGAACAGGTTGAAAAACTGTTTTTT	CASRSQMEQVEKLFF	TRBJ1-4	-	TRBV28	-
TGTGCCAGCGGGTGGACTAGCGGCTCCTACGAGCAGTACTTC	CASGWTSGSYEQYF	TRBJ2-7	TRBD2	TRBV2	once
TGTGCCAGCAGTGGCCAGAAAAGGACGCAGTATTTT	CASSGQKRTQYF	TRBJ2-3	-	TRBV27	-
TGTGCCTGGATAAGGGGGACTGAAGCTTTCTTT	CAWIRGTEAFF	TRBJ1-1	-	TRBV30	-
TGTGCCAGCAGCTTTGACAGCCAAGAGACCCAGTACTTC	CASSFDSQETQYF	TRBJ2-5	-	TRBV5-4	-
TGTGCCAGTAGTGTCGACACGGCAGAGACCCAGTACTTC	CASSVDTAETQYF	TRBJ2-5	-	TRBV19	-
TGTGCCACCAGCAGATTAGACAGGGCGAACCAAGAGACCCAGTACTTC	CATSRLDRANQETQYF	TRBJ2-5	TRBD1	TRBV15	-
TGTGCCAGCAGTCCGGACAGGGGGACTTGGCAGTACTTC	CASSPDRGTWQYF	TRBJ2-7	TRBD1	TRBV27	-
TGTGCCACCACCGCGGGGGGAGAGGGCTACGAGCAGTACTTC	CATTAGGEGYEQYF	TRBJ2-7	TRBD2	TRBV28	-
TGCGCCAGCAGCGGACTAGCGAGCCTCGAGCAGTACTTC	CASSGLASLEQYF	TRBJ2-7	TRBD2	TRBV5-1	-
TGTGCCAGTAGTATGGGCGGGAGCGGCTCCTACGAGCAGTACTTC	CASSMGGSGSYEQYF	TRBJ2-7	TRBD2	TRBV19	-
TGCGCCAGCAGTGAAAGGCTAGCGTTTTACGAGCAGTACTTC	CASSERLAFYEQYF	TRBJ2-7	-	TRBV10-1	-
TGTGCCACACGCTGGGCGGGGGGAGAGCAGTACTTC	CATRWAGGEQYF	TRBJ2-7	TRBD2	TRBV6-1	-
TGTGCCAGCAGCTCTAGGACAGGGGGCACCTACGAGCAGTACTTC	CASSSRTGGTYEQYF	TRBJ2-7	TRBD1	TRBV5-4	-
TGTGCCAGCAGCTTAGCGCGAGGGGGTAACACTGAAGCTTTCTTT	CASSLARGGNTEAFF	TRBJ1-1	-	TRBV7-8	-
TGTGCCAGCAGCAAAAGGGCCTTAAGGGACACTGAAGCTTTCTTT	CASSKRALRDTEAFF	TRBJ1-1	-	TRBV21-1	-
TGTGCCAGCAGCGAGGCGGGGACAGTGGCTGGCTACACCTTC	CASSEAGTVAGYTF	TRBJ1-2	TRBD1	TRBV28	-
TGTGCCAGCAGCCTGCGGACCACTGAAGCTTTCTTT	CASSLRTTEAFF	TRBJ1-1	-	TRBV14	-
TGTGCCAGCCGGACAACGAACACCGGGGAGCTGTTTTTT	CASRTTNTGELFF	TRBJ2-2	-	TRBV5-4	once
TGTGCCAGTAGTATCGGACTGCCAGCTAACTATGGCTACACCTTC	CASSIGLPANYGYTF	TRBJ1-2	-	TRBV19	-
TGTGCCAGCAGTGGCTCGGATAGCAATCAGCCCCAGCATTTT	CASSGSDSNQPQHF	TRBJ1-5	-	TRBV2	-
TGCGCCAGCGCCGGAGGAATGAAGGTTGAAGCTTTCTTT	CASAGGMKVEAFF	TRBJ1-1	-	TRBV10-2	-
TGCGCCAGCAGCCAGTTAGCGGGAGGGCCGCGGGAGCAGTACTTC	CASSQLAGGPREQYF	TRBJ2-7	TRBD2	TRBV4-1	-
TGTGCCAGCAGCCGATCCAGGCGGGAGAAGGGGCAAGGAAACACCATATATTTT	CASSRSRREKGQGNTIYF	TRBJ1-3	-	TRBV11-2	-
TGTGCCAGCAGTGTCCGCCTAGCGTCTAAATATACGCAGTATTTT	CASSVRLASKYTQYF	TRBJ2-3	-	TRBV28	once
TGTGCCATCAGTCAGCGACGACAGGGTATTAGAGACACCATATATTTT	CAISQRRQGIRDTIYF	TRBJ1-3	TRBD1	TRBV10-3	-
TGTGCCAGCAGTACAGGGGTGGGGCAGCCCCAGCATTTT	CASSTGVGQPQHF	TRBJ1-5	TRBD1	TRBV27	-
TGTGCCATCCCGGGGGAAGTTTGCAATCAGCCCCAGCATTTT	CAIPGEVCNQPQHF	TRBJ1-5	-	TRBV7-7	once
TGTGCCAGCACTACTCCCAGAAATGAGCAGTTCTTC	CASTTPRNEQFF	TRBJ2-1	-	TRBV7-9	-
TGTGCCAGCAGTTCCATAGCGGGCTTCTACAATGAGCAGTTCTTC	CASSSIAGFYNEQFF	TRBJ2-1	TRBD2	TRBV27	-
TGTGCCAGCAGCGTAGGGATTGGAGGACTAGCGGGAGACAATGAGCAGTTCTTC	CASSVGIGGLAGDNEQFF	TRBJ2-1	TRBD2	TRBV9	once
TGTGCCAGCAGTAGAATGGACTACAATGAGCAGTTCTTC	CASSRMDYNEQFF	TRBJ2-1	-	TRBV27	-
TGTGCCAGCAGAACCGGGACAGCAGAAAACACCATATATTTT	CASRTGTAENTIYF	TRBJ1-3	TRBD1	TRBV2	-
TGTGCCAGCAGCCAAGATCCAGAGACCCAGTACTTC	CASSQDPETQYF	TRBJ2-5	-	TRBV14	-
TGTGCCAGCAGCTTCGAGTTTAACTATGGCTACACCTTC	CASSFEFNYGYTF	TRBJ1-2	-	TRBV9	once
TGTGCCAGCAGCGTAGAACCAGTTTCTCGAGGGGCCTCCTACGAGCAGTACTTC	CASSVEPVSRGASYEQYF	TRBJ2-7	-	TRBV9	-
TGCGCCAGCAGCGAGAGGGACCGGTACTACGAGCAGTACTTC	CASSERDRYYEQYF	TRBJ2-7	-	TRBV4-1	-
TGTGCCAGCAGTTTCGGTCAGGGATTCGATACGCAGTATTTT	CASSFGQGFDTQYF	TRBJ2-3	-	TRBV27	-
TGTGCCAGCAGCTTACCAGGGGAAGAGACCCAGTACTTC	CASSLPGEETQYF	TRBJ2-5	-	TRBV7-2	-
TGTGCCAGCCAGTCCCTAGACTACGAGCAGTACTTC	CASQSLDYEQYF	TRBJ2-7	-	TRBV28	-
TGTGCCAGCAGCCAAGATTGGGACAGCATCTACAATGAGCAGTTCTTC	CASSQDWDSIYNEQFF	TRBJ2-1	TRBD1	TRBV4-2	-
TGTGCCAGCAGGCTGCTAGGGGTCACTGAAGCTTTCTTT	CASRLLGVTEAFF	TRBJ1-1	-	TRBV27	once
TGTGCCAGCAGTGATCAGGCGTTTGGGGCCAACGTCCTGACTTTC	CASSDQAFGANVLTF	TRBJ2-6	-	TRBV28	-
TGCGCCAGCAGCCAGTCCGGGAACCAGCCCTACGAGCAGTACTTC	CASSQSGNQPYEQYF	TRBJ2-7	-	TRBV4-1	-
TGTGCCAGCAGTGACTCGACTCTTTCTCCCTACGAGCAGTACTTC	CASSDSTLSPYEQYF	TRBJ2-7	-	TRBV6-4	-
TGTGCCAGCAGTTTTCTCCCGCCAGGGAACTATGGCTACACCTTC	CASSFLPPGNYGYTF	TRBJ1-2	-	TRBV27	-
TGTGCCAGCAGCTTAGGACAAGGAGGGGTGGAGCAGTACTTC	CASSLGQGGVEQYF	TRBJ2-7	-	TRBV5-6	once
TGTGCCAGCTCACCGGTTGACTACGAGCAGTACTTC	CASSPVDYEQYF	TRBJ2-7	-	TRBV18	few